This T cell receptor beta chain originates from a study of OX40 agonist ivuxolimab in advanced cancers. Overall study context: It was permissible to have had prior anti-PD-1, anti-PD-L1 or anti-CTLA-4 therapy, and less than 45% had some. One hepatocellular carcinoma and two cutaneous melanoma patients partially responded.

Study results and caveats: The study observed clonal expansion of CD4+ and CD8+ blood T cells by week 6 at 0.1 to 3.0 mg/kg.

TCRdb's copy holds only in-frame clones and misses some; the assay was immunoSEQ multiplex PCR. Counted here are approximately 59,000 clones, 84% occurring once; the ten biggest clones make up roughly 2%. This clone came up a few times. The antigen is undetermined. Sample: CD4+ or CD8+ T cells sorted from blood, taken in a trial of the OX40 agonist ivuxolimab. This receptor was obtained from an adult with an advanced solid tumor such as melanoma, head and neck, liver or kidney cancer.

CDR3 bases: TGTGCCAGCAGCTTTGACAGGGGCCAGCCCCAGCATTTT. Translation: CASSFDRGQPQHF. V usage is TRBV5-4 and J usage is TRBJ1-5; the match to TRBD1 covers 8 bases. V lost 2 bases, J lost 7 bases, and 2 bases stayed unmatched. The CDR3 is 13 residues long. CDR1 SGHNT and CDR2 YYREEE come from the germline V gene (reference sequence).